This TCR beta chain was identified in a study of T cell clonotyping in hematopoietic cell transplantation (dated by TCRdb to about 2021). With regard to the full study: The study collected roughly 150 blood samples from some 33 consecutive transplant recipients and their related donors. Patients were recruited between September 2015 and January 2017 and followed until September 2020 or death.

This clone has more than one count but fewer than ten. The clone's antigen remains unknown. It has no much larger one-base neighbor in the sample; base qualities were not kept. The study at large found these results: The sample size was limited, and CD4 and CD8 repertoire contributions could not be separated because cells were not sorted. Recipient repertoires showed only a small fraction of overlap with donor repertoires, and over 97% appeared de novo at the given depth. A decrease in recipient TCR diversity was observed after transplant, and a progressive increase in pathologically expanded clonotypes was seen from day 30 to day 180. Inverse Simpson Index values from donors and from recipients before transplant predicted broader TCR repertoire diversity after transplant.

Taken with the paper, the label for time point translates to: 180 days after allo-HCT. Recipient blood was collected about 28 days before transplant and at days 30, 100 and 180 after transplant. Nuclei Lysis Solution was used to extract genomic DNA from fresh or cryopreserved unfractionated peripheral blood mononuclear cells. TCR beta CDR3 regions were amplified from genomic DNA with the immunoSEQ assay, a bias-controlled multiplex PCR using V- and J-specific primers. In a second PCR step, a proprietary barcode and Illumina adapter sequences were attached to the CDR3 amplicons. An Illumina MiSeq instrument was used to sequence the CDR3 libraries. Regarding the original processing steps: Export and quality control were handled in immunoSEQ Analyzer 3.0, while downstream analyses relied on R Bioconductor and Immunarch. Only productive rearrangements within the normalized downsampled data set were used in the calculation of repertoire metrics. In the normalized cohort, clonotypes with more than 5 templates were defined as pathologically expanded. Repertoire diversity was measured with the Inverse Simpson Index. CMV-specificity analyses were carried out on the non-normalized data set to capture all clonotypes. TCRdb's version of the immuneACCESS table is confined to in-frame rearrangements and falls short of the full clone set. An unresolved V gene accounts for under half of the shortfall where checked; the remainder is of unknown origin. The DNA gave D and trimming, while V, J and clone size come from that table. The sample table lists several thousand clones, more than 25% of them with a count of one. The top ten clones comprise 14% of the sample.

Taken from cysteine to phenylalanine, the CDR3 has 12 residues. Only the CDR3 DNA stays, 36 bases, in frame from base 1. CDR1 and CDR2 are drawn from the germline V gene: MDHEN, SYDVKM. The sequencing used peripheral blood mononuclear cells, collected 180 days after allogeneic stem cell transplant. This TCR was recovered from a male patient aged 35 to 55 who had an allogeneic stem cell transplant from an unrelated donor, so the T cells may come from the graft donor. Some clones in this sample may be carry-over from other donors' samples. Recombination connected TRBV28 to TRBJ2-5; the D segment may tentatively be TRBD1 or TRBD2, each giving 5 matched bases. The end of the DNA is better explained by TRBJ2-7, so the J call may be wrong. For the CDR3, the sequence is CASSQGPYEQYF. The sequenced DNA: TGTGCCAGCAGCCAGGGACCCTACGAGCAGTACTTC.